The sequence of this T cell receptor beta chain was determined in a study of shared clonotypes between healthy human individuals. Losses at the gene ends were 6 bases for V and 1 base for J; bases not matched to a gene: 14. The CDR3 is 17 amino acids. CDR1 and CDR2 from the germline V gene are MNHEY and SMNVEV (reference sequence). This table comes from immunoSEQ multiplex PCR, and its TCRdb copy is limited to in-frame clones, with some not included. The table has over a million clones, 95% to 97% seen once. The TCR comes from a man aged 30 to 45 in good health. The sample was naive CD4+ T cells sorted from blood. Subset specified: CD45RA+ positively selected. The chain combines TRBV27 with TRBJ1-2, with TRBD1 identical over 7 bases. This CDR3 reads CASRNLSGQRSNYGYTF. CDR3 DNA sequence: TGTGCCAGCAGAAACCTATCGGGACAGCGAAGTAACTATGGCTACACCTTC.